The entry below describes one T cell receptor beta chain. This sample stems from a study of control samples from healthy donors and cancer patients. The repertoire was sequenced with immunoSEQ multiplex PCR; TCRdb's copy has only in-frame clones and lacks some. Of under 450,000 clones listed, 90% were seen once; the top ten hold 5.5% to 7.5%. Sample: PBMCs. The receptor comes from a man aged 35-49 years with head and neck cancer.

The CDR3: CASSHGTSGEQYF. The DNA for the CDR3 is TGTGCCAGCAGCCATGGGACTAGCGGCGAGCAGTACTTC. The V call is TRBV3-1 (or the pseudogene TRBV3-2), the J call TRBJ2-7; the match to TRBD2 covers 11 bases. The germline V gene encodes CDR1 LGHDT and CDR2 YNNKEL (reference sequence). This CDR3 spans 13 amino acids. V was pared by 3 bases and J by 6 bases, with 1 base of the junction left unmatched.